One and the same sample provided the 28 T cell receptor beta chains below, sequenced in a study of T cells after yellow fever vaccination. TCRdb fed the 5' RACE reads into MiXCR, producing one record per CDR3 protein. The table lists over 150,000 distinct CDR3 sequences, approximately 6.2% of them singletons. Specimen: CD4+ T cells sorted from PBMCs, collected on the day of the first yellow fever vaccination. Receptors originate from a man younger than 35 who received the YFV17D yellow fever vaccine.

The table lists this clonotype with a few counts. J is TRBJ1-2 and V is TRBV7-2; 9 bases line up with TRBD1. V lost 6 bases, J lost 4 bases, and 6 bases stayed unmatched. The CDR3 spans 14 residues. Germline V CDR1 and CDR2: SGHTA, FQGNSA. CDR3 amino acids: CASSQLGQGYGYTF. As DNA, the CDR3 is TGTGCCAGCAGTCAACTGGGACAGGGCTATGGCTACACCTTC. The whole variable domain, remainder taken from reference TRBV7-2 and TRBJ1-2, is GAGVSQSPSNKVTEKGKDVELRCDPISGHTALYWYRQSLGQGLEFLIYFQGNSAPDKSGLPSDRFSAERTGGSVSTLTIQRTQQEDSAVYLCASSQLGQGYGYTFGSGTRLTVV.

This clonotype was counted a few times. This chain joins TRBV4-2 and TRBJ1-6; 10 bases agree with TRBD1. Per the germline V gene, CDR1 is LGHNA and CDR2 is YNFKEQ. The CDR3 extends over 18 amino acids. Trimming at V came to 0 bases and at J to 5 bases, leaving 7 bases not matched to a gene. The CDR3 nucleotides read TGTGCCAGCAGCCAAGAAATGATGGACAGGGGGGATAATTCACCCCTCCACTTT. This codes for CASSQEMMDRGDNSPLHF.

This clonotype was observed at least ten times. The rearrangement links TRBV7-3 to TRBJ2-1; TRBD2 aligns across 9 bases. The junction had 9 bases not matched to a gene; V was cut back by 5 bases and J by 7 bases. Germline V gene data show CDR1 as SGHTA and CDR2 as FQGTGA. This CDR3 comprises 15 residues. This CDR3 is CASSRGLAAGNEQFF. The CDR3 DNA follows: TGTGCCAGCAGCCGGGGACTAGCCGCGGGAAATGAGCAGTTCTTC.

This clonotype was observed many times. The gene calls are TRBV5-1 and TRBJ2-5; D tentatively reads TRBD1 or TRBD2 (5 bases each). This CDR3 is built from 14 residues. Trimming left V 4 bases short and J 1 base short, with 11 bases between. Germline assignment: CDR1 SGHRS and CDR2 YFSETQ. The DNA of the CDR3 is TGCGCCAGCAGCCCAGGGAGTACCCAAGAGACCCAGTACTTC. Amino acid sequence: CASSPGSTQETQYF.

This clonotype has just a few counts. This chain links TRBV18 with TRBJ1-6; TRBD1 matches 10 bases. Germline V gene lookup returns CDR1 KGHSH and CDR2 LQKENI. This CDR3 spans 14 amino acids. V dropped 3 bases and J dropped 13; count of bases not matched to a gene: 6. CDR3 sequence reads: CASSPGGQGFPLHF. In nucleotides, the CDR3 is TGTGCCAGCTCACCTGGGGGACAGGGGTTCCCCCTCCACTTT.

This chain links TRBV5-6 with TRBJ2-1, with D perhaps TRBD1 or TRBD2 (5 bases each). V lost 3 bases and J 0 bases, leaving 16 bases between the germline ends. The CDR3 extends over 17 amino acids. The germline V gene has CDR1 SGHDT and CDR2 YYEEEE. In DNA, the CDR3 is TGTGCCAGCAGCTGGGGACCCGGGGAGAGCTCCTACAATGAGCAGTTCTTC. It encodes CASSWGPGESSYNEQFF. Drawing the rest from reference TRBV5-6 and TRBJ2-1, the complete variable domain is DAGVTQSPTHLIKTRGQQVTLRCSPKSGHDTVSWYQQALGQGPQFIFQYYEEEERQRGNFPDRFSGHQFPNYSSELNVNALLLGDSALYLCASSWGPGESSYNEQFFGPGTRLTVL.

The chain has TRBV5-5 and TRBJ2-3; D uncertain. CDR3 length: 13 amino acids. Trimming pared 3 bases from V and 2 bases from J, leaving 7 bases between. The germline CDR1 and CDR2 sequences are SGHKS and YYEKEE (reference sequence). The CDR3 protein is CASSSGFTDTQYF. CDR3 in DNA: TGTGCCAGCAGCTCTGGGTTCACAGATACGCAGTATTTT.

The sample holds many counts of this clonotype. The J gene is TRBJ2-3, the V gene TRBV27; TRBD2 aligns across 7 bases. Germline loops: CDR1 MNHEY, CDR2 SMNVEV (reference sequence). CDR3 length: 16 amino acids. The V gene end was trimmed by 0 bases and the J gene end by 0 bases; junction bases not matched to a gene: 3. The CDR3 DNA reads TGTGCCAGCAGTTTATCGGCTAGCGGAAGCACAGATACGCAGTATTTT. Encoded protein: CASSLSASGSTDTQYF.

This clonotype was picked up many times. The rearrangement uses TRBV4-3 and TRBJ2-7; D is possibly TRBD2 (7 bases). Germline values: CDR1 LGHNA, CDR2 YSLEER. Trimming removed 0 bases at V and 0 bases at J, with 18 bases between. The CDR3 runs 18 residues. The CDR3 protein is CASSQDRRRGPFSYEQYF. The CDR3 DNA sequence: TGCGCCAGCAGCCAAGATCGAAGGCGGGGGCCCTTCTCCTACGAGCAGTACTTC.

This clonotype was observed many times. The chain combines TRBV4-2 with TRBJ1-6; D call uncertain. From germline, CDR1 is LGHNA and CDR2 YNFKEQ. The germline V and J ends were trimmed by 0 bases and 8 bases, with 11 bases remaining between them. This CDR3 comprises 15 residues. As DNA, the CDR3 is TGTGCCAGCAGCCAAGAAGGTGGCCCTTATTCACCCCTCCACTTT. Amino acid sequence: CASSQEGGPYSPLHF.

This clonotype was detected many times. V is TRBV29-1 and J is TRBJ1-5; 7 bases match TRBD1. Germline CDR1 SQVTM, CDR2 ANQGSEA. V was clipped by 4 bases and J by 3 bases; unmatched bases: 3. CDR3 length: 13 residues. The CDR3 region has the DNA TGCAGCGTTGCGGGACAGAACAATCAGCCCCAGCATTTT. As protein: CSVAGQNNQPQHF.

This clonotype has only a few counts. V usage is TRBV12-3 or TRBV12-4 and J usage is TRBJ1-4, with a weak D call TRBD1 (5 bases). Trimming stripped 3 bases from V and 7 bases from J, with 18 bases between. This CDR3 comprises 16 residues. The CDR3 sequence: CASSFVPRLTGEKLFF. The CDR3 DNA is TGTGCCAGCAGTTTCGTCCCCCGTCTTACAGGTGAAAAACTGTTTTTT.

The chain is built from TRBV5-6 and TRBJ2-7; perhaps TRBD1 as D (6 bases). Deletions cut 4 bases from V and 0 bases from J, with 14 bases between. The length of the CDR3 is 15 residues. The germline gives CDR1 SGHDT, CDR2 YYEEEE. The CDR3 sequence is CASSPIQGYSYEQYV. CDR3 DNA: TGTGCCAGCAGCCCTATACAGGGCTACTCCTACGAGCAGTACGTC.

This chain links TRBV29-1 with TRBJ2-1; D perhaps matches TRBD1 (5 bases). Germline lookup yields CDR1 SQVTM and CDR2 ANQGSEA. V was shortened by 8 bases and J by 1 base, with 15 bases between the two germline ends. This CDR3 has 14 residues. The DNA for the CDR3 is TGCAGCCTTATGACAGTTCGATCCTACAATGAGCAGTTCTTC. Translated, it gives CSLMTVRSYNEQFF.

This clonotype turned up a few times. The rearrangement joins TRBV7-2 to TRBJ2-5, with 8 nucleotides matching TRBD1. This CDR3 spans 14 amino acids. In germline, CDR1 is SGHTA, CDR2 FQGNSA. V shed 5 bases and J 2 bases; nucleotides not matched to a gene: 4. This chain's CDR3 is CASSNRGAQETQYF. The CDR3 DNA is TGTGCCAGCAGCAACAGGGGGGCGCAAGAGACCCAGTACTTC.

In its sample, this clonotype was seen many times. V and J are TRBV6-5 and TRBJ1-2; unclear D gene. Trimming took off 0 bases at V and 7 bases at J, with 12 bases between the two ends. CDR1 MNHEY and CDR2 SVGAGI come from the germline V gene. The CDR3 covers 14 residues. The CDR3 DNA reads as TGTGCCAGCAGTTACTCGAGAGTTGGGTTTGGCTACACCTTC. Encoded protein: CASSYSRVGFGYTF.

This clonotype was found many times. This chain uses TRBV5-1 with TRBJ2-2, with unresolved D. This CDR3 region has 13 residues. The germline CDR1 and CDR2 sequences are SGHRS and YFSETQ. Trimming pared 7 bases from V and 7 bases from J, leaving 14 bases between. The DNA of the CDR3 is TGCGCCAGCGGATCCGTTCAAGGCGGGGAGCTGTTTTTT. It is translated as CASGSVQGGELFF.

This clonotype was detected many times. The V and J genes are TRBV2 and TRBJ1-1; no definite D call. The CDR3 spans 14 residues. The germline V and J ends were trimmed by 6 bases and 1 base, with 12 bases remaining between them. Germline values: CDR1 SNHLY, CDR2 FYNNEI. CDR3: CASRRVRANTEAFF. CDR3 DNA: TGTGCCAGCAGGCGGGTTCGAGCGAACACTGAAGCTTTCTTT. The whole variable domain, remainder taken from reference TRBV2 and TRBJ1-1, is EPEVTQTPSHQVTQMGQEVILRCVPISNHLYFYWYRQILGQKVEFLVSFYNNEISEKSEIFDDQFSVERPDGSNFTLKIRSTKLEDSAMYFCASRRVRANTEAFFGQGTRLTVV.

This clonotype was recorded many times. The V and J genes are TRBV7-9 and TRBJ1-2, with a weak D call TRBD1 (5 bases). The CDR3 has 17 amino acids. CDR1 is SEHNR, CDR2 FQNEAQ, per germline (reference sequence). The V gene lost 1 base and the J gene lost 3 bases, with 18 bases spanning the gap. CDR3 region: CASSLVPRAGWDYGYTF. In DNA, the CDR3 is TGTGCCAGCAGCTTAGTCCCCAGAGCAGGGTGGGACTATGGCTACACCTTC.

Concerning this clonotype itself: This may come from a read error, since a much larger clone is one base off. The chain recombines TRBV7-2 with TRBJ2-1; 10 bases match TRBD1. V dropped 6 bases and J dropped 6; count of bases not matched to a gene: 5. This CDR3 has 14 residues. Germline CDR1 reads SGHTA; CDR2 reads FQGNSA. The CDR3 reads CASSRTGGLNEQFF. In nucleotides, the CDR3 is TGTGCCAGCAGTCGGACAGGGGGGCTCAATGAGCAGTTCTTC.

Many counts were recorded for this clonotype. V is TRBV15 and J is TRBJ1-6; unclear D gene. Per the germline V gene, CDR1 is LNHNV and CDR2 is YYDKDF (reference sequence). The CDR3 has 13 residues. Trimming stripped 0 bases from V and 8 bases from J, with 5 bases between. Here the CDR3 reads CATSRDRYSPLHF. Written as DNA, the CDR3 is TGTGCCACCAGCAGAGATCGGTATTCACCCCTCCACTTT.

The V and J genes are TRBV20-1 and TRBJ2-4, with D possibly being TRBD2 (6 bases). The CDR3 sequence is 16 residues long. V lost 0 bases to trimming and J lost 0 bases, with 12 bases between them. The germline CDR1 and CDR2 sequences are DFQATT and SNEGSKA (reference sequence). In DNA, the CDR3 is TGCAGTGCTAGAGATGGGGGGACGAAAGCCAAAAACATTCAGTACTTC. The encoded protein is CSARDGGTKAKNIQYF.

This clonotype has only a few counts. The V gene is TRBV12-3 or TRBV12-4, the J gene TRBJ1-1, with D perhaps matching TRBD1 (5 bases). The CDR3 is made up of 15 amino acids. Between the trimmed V and J ends, which lost 6 bases and 3 bases, there was a span of 17 bases. The CDR3 reads CASSPTQGMYTEAFF. The CDR3 DNA reads as TGTGCCAGCAGCCCTACTCAGGGTATGTACACTGAAGCTTTCTTT.

The chain couples TRBV4-1 to TRBJ1-2; unclear D gene. CDR3 length: 17 residues. Germline V gene sequence: CDR1 MGHRA, CDR2 YSYEKL. The ends were cut back, 1 base at V and 6 bases at J, with 21 bases in the middle. CDR3 nucleotide sequence: TGCGCCAGCAGCCAAGGTGCCGGACGTCCCTCGAGGGATGGCTACACCTTC. This codes for CASSQGAGRPSRDGYTF.

In this sample, this clonotype turned up many times. The V gene is TRBV5-1, the J gene TRBJ2-1, with 9 bases that match TRBD1. This CDR3 region has 15 residues. V was clipped by 0 bases and J by 7 bases; unmatched bases: 5. Germline V gives CDR1 SGHRS, CDR2 YFSETQ. DNA of the CDR3: TGCGCCAGCAGCTTGGAGGACAGGGGTTCGAATGAGCAGTTCTTC. Its translation is CASSLEDRGSNEQFF. The whole variable domain, filled in from reference TRBV5-1 and TRBJ2-1, reads KAGVTQTPRYLIKTRGQQVTLSCSPISGHRSVSWYQQTPGQGLQFLFEYFSETQRNKGNFPGRFSGRQFSNSRSEMNVSTLELGDSALYLCASSLEDRGSNEQFFGPGTRLTVL.

This clonotype was counted only a few times. The chain uses TRBV12-3 or TRBV12-4 and TRBJ1-2, with D tentatively TRBD1 (5 bases). Between the trimmed V and J ends, which lost 6 bases and 10 bases, there was a span of 18 bases. The CDR3 is made up of 13 amino acids. CDR3 nucleotides: TGTGCCAGCAGGTCTAGCGCCAGGGTGGACTACACCTTC. This codes for CASRSSARVDYTF.

This clonotype was counted ten times or more. The chain employs TRBV14 and TRBJ1-4, with unresolved D. Trimming pared 4 bases from V and 7 bases from J, leaving 19 bases between. This CDR3 spans 16 amino acids. CDR1 is SGHDN, CDR2 FVKESK, per germline. The CDR3 bases are TGTGCCAGCAGCCCTACCGGATGGCCCGGGAGTGAAAAACTGTTTTTT. Translation: CASSPTGWPGSEKLFF.

This clonotype has only a few counts. V is TRBV7-2 and J is TRBJ1-2; no clear D gene. The CDR3 extends over 13 amino acids. V was shortened by 1 base and J by 8 bases, with 11 bases between the two germline ends. Germline-derived CDR1 and CDR2 are SGHTA and FQGNSA. Written as DNA, the CDR3 is TGTGCCAGCAGCTTAGGGGAGGGAAGAGGCTACACCTTC. Protein: CASSLGEGRGYTF.